A single count supports the clone carrying this T cell receptor (beta chain). This sample is drawn from a study of blood T cell repertoires in COVID-19. Authors' data handling: Using reference gene primer amplification, nucleated cell counts were estimated. TCRdb's table, derived via immunoSEQ multiplex PCR, lists solely in-frame clones and lacks some. For V, J and clone size, that table is used; D and trimming come from the DNA. The table shows over 150,000 clones, with 75% to 90% occurring only once. The sequence was obtained from a man aged 40-55 years who had recovered from COVID-19. Sequenced sample: PBMCs or T cells enriched from blood (not recorded which).

CDR3 sequence (DNA): TGTGCCAGCGGCACAGGGCCCACTGAAGCTTTCTTT. This sequence encodes CASGTGPTEAFF. V is TRBV25-1 and J is TRBJ1-1, with D perhaps TRBD1 (6 bases). V was trimmed by 8 bases and J by 4 bases, leaving 11 bases between them. The CDR3 loop spans 12 amino acids. The V gene's germline CDR1 is MGHDK and CDR2 SYGVNS. Full variable domain (rest looked up from reference TRBV25-1 and TRBJ1-1): EADIYQTPRYLVIGTGKKITLECSQTMGHDKMYWYQQDPGMELHLIHYSYGVNSTEKGDLSSESTVSRIRTEHFPLTLESARPSHTSQYLCASGTGPTEAFFGQGTRLTVV.